A single T cell receptor (beta chain) is shown here with its context. The antigen is unknown. This record comes from a study of T-cell memory formation after mild COVID-19. Study findings and constraints: CD4+ bias marked clones expanding day 15 to 37, unlike balanced contracting clones.

The CDR3 is 15 amino acids. Germline CDR1 and CDR2: SEHNR and FQNEAQ (reference sequence). The ends lost 5 bases at V and 1 base at J; junction bases unmatched: 4. cDNA libraries for TCR alpha and TCR beta, carrying sample barcodes and UMIs, came from 5'RACE with constant-segment primers. TCRdb fed the 5' RACE reads into MiXCR, producing one record per CDR3 protein. The data contain 350,000 to 450,000 distinct CDR3 sequences, around 30% of them singletons. The TCR comes from an adult woman who had mild COVID-19 (a few samples of this study predate the infection). Cell type and time point are not known. This chain uses TRBV7-9 with TRBJ2-7, with 11 bases that match TRBD2. Sequencing input: PBMCs or a T cell subset sorted from them (not recorded which). The CDR3, as DNA: TGTGCCAGCAGCCATACTAGCGGGGGTTCCTACGAGCAGTACTTC. Amino acid sequence: CASSHTSGGSYEQYF. The full variable domain, in which reference TRBV7-9 and TRBJ2-7 provide the parts outside the CDR3, is DTGVSQNPRHKITKRGQNVTFRCDPISEHNRLYWYRQTLGQGPEFLTYFQNEAQLEKSRLLSDRFSAERPKGSFSTLEIQRTEQGDSAMYLCASSHTSGGSYEQYFGPGTRLTVT.